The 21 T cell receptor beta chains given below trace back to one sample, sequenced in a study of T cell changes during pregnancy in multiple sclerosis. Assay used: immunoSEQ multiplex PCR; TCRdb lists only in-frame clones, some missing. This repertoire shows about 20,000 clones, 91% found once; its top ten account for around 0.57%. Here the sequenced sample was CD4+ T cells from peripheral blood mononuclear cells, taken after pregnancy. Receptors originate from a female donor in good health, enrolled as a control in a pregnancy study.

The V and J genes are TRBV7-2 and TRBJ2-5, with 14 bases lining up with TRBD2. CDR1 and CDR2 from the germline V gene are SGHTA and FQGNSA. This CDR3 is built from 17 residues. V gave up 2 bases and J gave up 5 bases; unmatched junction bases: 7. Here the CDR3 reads CASSLYGTSGSRETQYF. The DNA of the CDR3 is TGTGCCAGCAGCTTATACGGGACTAGCGGGAGTAGGGAGACCCAGTACTTC. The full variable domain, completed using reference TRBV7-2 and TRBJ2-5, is GAGVSQSPSNKVTEKGKDVELRCDPISGHTALYWYRQSLGQGLEFLIYFQGNSAPDKSGLPSDRFSAERTGGSVSTLTIQRTQQEDSAVYLCASSLYGTSGSRETQYFGPGTRLLVL.

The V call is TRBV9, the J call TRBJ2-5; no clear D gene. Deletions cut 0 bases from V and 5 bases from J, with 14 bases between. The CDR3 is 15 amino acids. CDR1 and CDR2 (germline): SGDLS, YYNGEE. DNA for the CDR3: TGTGCCAGCAGCGTAGGCGGTAGTCAGTTGGAGACCCAGTACTTC. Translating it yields CASSVGGSQLETQYF.

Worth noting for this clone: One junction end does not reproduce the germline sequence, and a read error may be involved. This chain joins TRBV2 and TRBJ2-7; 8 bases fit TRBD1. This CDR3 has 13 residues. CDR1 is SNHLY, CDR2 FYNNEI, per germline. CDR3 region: CAIKRTGSSEQYF. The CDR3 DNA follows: TGTGCCATTAAACGGACAGGGTCCTCCGAGCAGTACTTC.

Written as DNA, the CDR3 is TGTGCCACCAGATCGGACAGGGACAACTATGGCTACACCTTC. This sequence encodes CATRSDRDNYGYTF. This rearrangement joins TRBV10-3 to TRBJ1-2, with 8 bases aligning to TRBD1. CDR1 and CDR2 from the germline V gene are ENHRY and SYGVKD. This CDR3 has 14 residues. J gave up 2 bases and V 10 bases, and 9 bases lay outside the gene matches.

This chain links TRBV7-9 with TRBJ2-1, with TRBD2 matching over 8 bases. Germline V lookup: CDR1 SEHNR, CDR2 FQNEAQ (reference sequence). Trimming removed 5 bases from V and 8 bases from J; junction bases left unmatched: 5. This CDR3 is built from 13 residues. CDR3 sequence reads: CASSPTSGHEQFF. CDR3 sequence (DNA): TGTGCCAGCAGCCCTACTAGCGGTCATGAGCAGTTCTTC.

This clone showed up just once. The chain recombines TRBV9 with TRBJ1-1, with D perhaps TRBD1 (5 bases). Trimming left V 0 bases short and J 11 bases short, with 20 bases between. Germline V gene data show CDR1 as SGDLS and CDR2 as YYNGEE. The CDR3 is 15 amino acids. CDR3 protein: CASSVGLGAQVDAFF. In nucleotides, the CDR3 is TGTGCCAGCAGCGTAGGCTTAGGGGCTCAGGTAGACGCTTTCTTT.

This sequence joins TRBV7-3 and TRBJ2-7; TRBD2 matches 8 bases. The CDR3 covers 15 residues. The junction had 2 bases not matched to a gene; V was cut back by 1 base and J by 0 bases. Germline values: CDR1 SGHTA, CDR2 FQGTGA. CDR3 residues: CASSLIAGSSYEQYF. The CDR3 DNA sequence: TGTGCCAGCAGCTTAATAGCGGGGAGCTCCTACGAGCAGTACTTC.

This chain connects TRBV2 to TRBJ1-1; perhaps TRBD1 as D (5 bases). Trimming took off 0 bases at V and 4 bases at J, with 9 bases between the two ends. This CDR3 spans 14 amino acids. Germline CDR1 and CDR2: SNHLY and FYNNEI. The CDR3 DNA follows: TGTGCCAGCAGTGAAGCTGGGGGGGGCACTGAAGCTTTCTTT. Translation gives CASSEAGGGTEAFF.

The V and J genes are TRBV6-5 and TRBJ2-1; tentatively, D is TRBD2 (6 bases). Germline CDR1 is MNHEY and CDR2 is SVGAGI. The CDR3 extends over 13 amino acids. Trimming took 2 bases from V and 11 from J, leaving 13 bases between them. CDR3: CASSYGTPGKQFF. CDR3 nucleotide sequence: TGTGCCAGCAGTTACGGGACTCCCGGAAAGCAGTTCTTC.

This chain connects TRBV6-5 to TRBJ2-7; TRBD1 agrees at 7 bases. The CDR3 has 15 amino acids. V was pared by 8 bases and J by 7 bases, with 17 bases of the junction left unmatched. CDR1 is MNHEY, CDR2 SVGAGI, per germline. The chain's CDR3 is CASRGEAGGSREQYF. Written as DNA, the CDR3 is TGTGCCAGCCGGGGAGAGGCAGGGGGTTCTCGGGAGCAGTACTTC.

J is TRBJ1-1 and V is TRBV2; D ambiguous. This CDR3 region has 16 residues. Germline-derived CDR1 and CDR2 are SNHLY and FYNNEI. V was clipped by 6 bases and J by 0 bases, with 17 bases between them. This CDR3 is CASSPWAGGMNTEAFF. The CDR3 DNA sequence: TGTGCCAGCAGCCCATGGGCGGGCGGCATGAACACTGAAGCTTTCTTT.

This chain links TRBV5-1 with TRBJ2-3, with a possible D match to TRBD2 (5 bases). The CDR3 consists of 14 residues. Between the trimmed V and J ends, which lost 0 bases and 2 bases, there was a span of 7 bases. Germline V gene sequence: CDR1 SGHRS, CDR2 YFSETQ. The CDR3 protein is CASSLGGYTDTQYF. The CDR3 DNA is TGCGCCAGCAGCTTGGGCGGGTACACAGATACGCAGTATTTT. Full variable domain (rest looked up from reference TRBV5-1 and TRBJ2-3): KAGVTQTPRYLIKTRGQQVTLSCSPISGHRSVSWYQQTPGQGLQFLFEYFSETQRNKGNFPGRFSGRQFSNSRSEMNVSTLELGDSALYLCASSLGGYTDTQYFGPGTRLTVL.

As DNA, the CDR3 is TGCGCCAGCAGCTTGGTTGGGGGGTCCTACGAGCAGTACTTC. It is translated as CASSLVGGSYEQYF. This rearrangement joins TRBV5-1 to TRBJ2-7, with D maybe TRBD2 (6 bases). From germline, CDR1 is SGHRS and CDR2 YFSETQ. Trimming took 0 bases from V and 1 from J, leaving 8 bases between them. This CDR3 has 14 residues. The whole variable domain, filled in from reference TRBV5-1 and TRBJ2-7, reads KAGVTQTPRYLIKTRGQQVTLSCSPISGHRSVSWYQQTPGQGLQFLFEYFSETQRNKGNFPGRFSGRQFSNSRSEMNVSTLELGDSALYLCASSLVGGSYEQYFGPGTRLTVT.

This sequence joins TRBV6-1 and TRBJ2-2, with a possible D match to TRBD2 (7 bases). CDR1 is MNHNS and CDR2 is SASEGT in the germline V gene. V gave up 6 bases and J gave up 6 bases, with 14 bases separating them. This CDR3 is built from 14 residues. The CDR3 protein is CASRRRGQAGELFF. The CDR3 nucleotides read TGTGCCAGCAGGAGGCGGGGGCAGGCCGGGGAGCTGTTTTTT.

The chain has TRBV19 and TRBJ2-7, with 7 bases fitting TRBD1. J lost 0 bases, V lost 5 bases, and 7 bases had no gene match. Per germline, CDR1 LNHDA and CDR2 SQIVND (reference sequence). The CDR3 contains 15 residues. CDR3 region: CASSPGTASSYEQYF. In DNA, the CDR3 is TGTGCCAGTAGTCCCGGGACAGCTAGCTCCTACGAGCAGTACTTC.

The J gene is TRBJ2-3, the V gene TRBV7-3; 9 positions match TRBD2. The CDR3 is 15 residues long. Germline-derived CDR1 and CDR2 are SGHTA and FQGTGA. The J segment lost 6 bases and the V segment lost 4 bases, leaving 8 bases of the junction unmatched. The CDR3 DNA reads TGTGCCAGCAGCTCGGGACTAGCCAAAGTGGATACGCAGTATTTT. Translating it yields CASSSGLAKVDTQYF.

DNA for the CDR3: TGTGCCAGCAGCCGACAGGCAACGGACTCCCTTGGAGCCGGGGAGCTGTTTTTT. It codes for CASSRQATDSLGAGELFF. The rearrangement links TRBV11-3 to TRBJ2-2, with D tentatively TRBD1 (6 bases). V was trimmed by 5 bases and J by 6 bases, leaving 25 bases between them. From germline, CDR1 is SGHNT and CDR2 YENEEA. The CDR3 totals 18 residues.

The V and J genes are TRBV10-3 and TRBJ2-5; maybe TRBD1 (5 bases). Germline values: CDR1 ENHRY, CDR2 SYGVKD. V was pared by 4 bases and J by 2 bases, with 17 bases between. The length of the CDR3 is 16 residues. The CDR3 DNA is TGTGCCATCAGTGGCGGCAGGGTAAGGGGACAAGAGACCCAGTACTTC. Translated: CAISGGRVRGQETQYF.

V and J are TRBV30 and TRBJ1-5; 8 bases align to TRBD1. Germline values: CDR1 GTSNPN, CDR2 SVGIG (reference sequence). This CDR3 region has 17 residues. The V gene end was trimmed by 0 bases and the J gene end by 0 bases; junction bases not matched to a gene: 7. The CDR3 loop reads CAWSVRQGSYSNQPQHF. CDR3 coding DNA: TGTGCCTGGAGTGTTCGACAGGGGAGCTATAGCAATCAGCCCCAGCATTTT.

CDR3 DNA sequence: TGTGCCAGCTCACTACAAAAACACGGAGGAGAGACCCAGTACTTC. It is translated as CASSLQKHGGETQYF. The chain employs TRBV18 and TRBJ2-5; a weak D match, TRBD2 (5 bases). Germline CDR1 is KGHSH and CDR2 is LQKENI. The V and J ends lost 4 bases and 4 bases respectively, with 16 bases between them. The CDR3 is 15 residues long.

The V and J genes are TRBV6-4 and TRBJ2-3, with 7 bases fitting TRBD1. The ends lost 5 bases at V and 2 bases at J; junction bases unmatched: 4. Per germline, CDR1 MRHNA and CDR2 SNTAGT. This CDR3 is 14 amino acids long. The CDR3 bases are TGTGCCAGCAGTCTAGGGGGCCCCACAGATACGCAGTATTTT. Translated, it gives CASSLGGPTDTQYF.